This T cell receptor beta chain stems from a study of T cell responses to AZD1222 COVID-19 vaccine. Whole-study findings and limits: Vaccination with two AZD1222 doses was followed by a rise in Spike-specific TCR breadth and depth. Only a handful of AZD1222 recipients were seropositive at baseline. Most donors were white British and more were female, and clonal diversity was possibly underestimated.

CDR1 is SGDLS and CDR2 is YYNGEE in the germline V gene. After removal of 4 bases from V and 9 bases from J, the junction contained 15 bases not matched to a gene. The CDR3 runs to 15 residues. The assay was immunoSEQ multiplex PCR, and TCRdb's table has in-frame clones only and misses some. There are 95,000 to 100,000 clones in the sample; 87% occur only once, and about 9.4% lies in the top ten. Details on this clone: What it binds is not known.

The clonotype comes from an adult who received the AZD1222 COVID-19 vaccine. V is TRBV9 and J is TRBJ2-5; 7 bases match TRBD2. Sequencing was performed on peripheral blood, taken 28 days after the second AZD1222 dose. DNA of the CDR3: TGTGCCAGCAGCTTACTATCGGAGAGTGCGGGGGCCCAGTACTTC. Translation: CASSLLSESAGAQYF.